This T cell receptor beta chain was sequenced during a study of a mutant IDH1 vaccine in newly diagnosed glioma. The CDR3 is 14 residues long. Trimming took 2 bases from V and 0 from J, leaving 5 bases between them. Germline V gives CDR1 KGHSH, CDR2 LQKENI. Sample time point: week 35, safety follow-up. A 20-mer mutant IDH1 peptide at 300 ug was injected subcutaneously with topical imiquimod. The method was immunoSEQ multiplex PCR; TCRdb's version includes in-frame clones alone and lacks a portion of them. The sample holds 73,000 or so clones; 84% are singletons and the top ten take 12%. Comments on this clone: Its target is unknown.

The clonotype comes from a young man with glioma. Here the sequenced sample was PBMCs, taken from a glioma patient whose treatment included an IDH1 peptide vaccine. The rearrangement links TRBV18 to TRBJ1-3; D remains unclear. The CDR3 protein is CASSPTDSGNTIYF. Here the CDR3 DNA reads TGTGCCAGCTCACCAACGGACTCTGGAAACACCATATATTTT. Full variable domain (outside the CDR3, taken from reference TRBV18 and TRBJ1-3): NAGVMQNPRHLVRRRGQEARLRCSPMKGHSHVYWYRQLPEEGLKFMVYLQKENIIDESGMPKERFSAEFPKEGPSILRIQQVVRGDSAAYFCASSPTDSGNTIYFGEGSWLTVV.